The rows below give T cell receptor beta chains drawn from one sample of a study of T cells in Graves' hyperthyroidism and ophthalmopathy. In TCRdb, the multiplex PCR reads were re-called with MiXCR into one record per CDR3 protein. The sample includes approximately 400,000 distinct CDR3 sequences, under 20% of them seen just once. The specimen sequenced was blood. Receptor source: a woman aged 18 to 35 with Graves' hyperthyroidism. The CDR3 runs from the conserved cysteine through the conserved F or W. D genes are given only for firm matches. The size field is filled for only some rows; it gives once, few, many or a size class.

CDR3 length,clone size,D gene,V gene,J gene,CDR3 DNA,CDR3 protein
13,many,-,TRBV6-1,TRBJ2-2,TGTGCCGCTTCGGCAGGGGACACCGGGGAGCTGTTTTTT,CAASAGDTGELFF
12,-,-,TRBV20-1,TRBJ2-5,TGCAGTGCTGGGCGGTACCAAGAGACCCAGTACTTC,CSAGRYQETQYF
12,many,TRBD1,TRBV6-5,TRBJ1-3,TGTGCCAGCAGTAGACAGGGGGACACCATATATTTT,CASSRQGDTIYF
14,many,TRBD1,TRBV27,TRBJ1-2,TGTGCCAGCAGTTTAGTACAGGGGAATGATGGCTACACCTTC,CASSLVQGNDGYTF
15,many,-,TRBV12-3/TRBV12-4,TRBJ1-1,TGTGCCAGCAGTTTCTTGAGGGGTCCCTCGACTGAAGCTTTCTTT,CASSFLRGPSTEAFF
15,-,TRBD2,TRBV6-4,TRBJ2-1,TGTGCCAGCAGTGACGCGGGGGGGGCCCACAATGAGCAGTTCTTC,CASSDAGGAHNEQFF
14,many,-,TRBV7-8,TRBJ2-7,TGTGCCAGCAGCTCTACCGGGGGATTCAGCGAGCAGTACTTC,CASSSTGGFSEQYF
13,-,-,TRBV12-3/TRBV12-4,TRBJ1-5,TGTGCCAGCAACAAGCGGGGGGTTCAGCCCCAGCATTTT,CASNKRGVQPQHF
18,many,TRBD1,TRBV5-1,TRBJ2-6,TGCGCCAGCAACCTAAGGACAGGGTTCTTTTCTGGGGCCAACGTCCTGACTTTC,CASNLRTGFFSGANVLTF
13,many,-,TRBV20-1,TRBJ1-2,TGCAGTGTCAAGAAGGGGTACGGGGATGGCTACACCTTC,CSVKKGYGDGYTF
16,many,-,TRBV15,TRBJ1-2,TGTGCCACCAGCAGAGAGAGAAACAGGGCTTTCAACGGCTACACCTTC,CATSRERNRAFNGYTF
15,-,-,TRBV6-4,TRBJ2-7,TGTGCCAGCAGTGAATCCCGGGTCCTAACCTACGATCAGTACTTC,CASSESRVLTYDQYF
13,many,-,TRBV6-5,TRBJ1-2,TGTGCCAGCAGTTACCAGGGGATCTATGGCTACACCTTC,CASSYQGIYGYTF
14,many,-,TRBV7-8,TRBJ1-2,TGTGCCAGCAGCTTAGATGACGTTATCTATGGCTACACCTTC,CASSLDDVIYGYTF
13,few,-,TRBV28,TRBJ2-4,TGTGCCAGCATGGGAGGAGCCAAAAACATTAAGTACTTC,CASMGGAKNIKYF
14,many,-,TRBV12-3/TRBV12-4,TRBJ1-5,TGTGCCAGCAGTTTGACAGTTAGCAATCAGCCCCAGCATTTT,CASSLTVSNQPQHF
16,many,-,TRBV24-1,TRBJ2-6,TGTGCCACCAGTGACCGGACAGCCACCGGGGCCAACGTCCTGACTTTC,CATSDRTATGANVLTF
15,many,-,TRBV19,TRBJ1-1,TGTGCCAGTAGTACAGGCCCCCAACCGAACACTGAAGCTTTCTTT,CASSTGPQPNTEAFF
14,many,-,TRBV27,TRBJ2-5,TGTGCCAGCAGTTTAGTGTCTACGGGGGAGACCCAGTACTTC,CASSLVSTGETQYF
16,many,-,TRBV6-5,TRBJ1-2,TGTGCCAGCAGTTACTCTCTGACAGGACCGAACTATGGCTACACCTTC,CASSYSLTGPNYGYTF
16,many,TRBD1,TRBV28,TRBJ1-5,TGTGCCAGCAGCGGAATCGGGACAGTTTTCAATCAGCCCCAGCATTTT,CASSGIGTVFNQPQHF
15,many,TRBD1,TRBV4-1,TRBJ2-7,TGCGCCAGCAGCCAGCTCGGACAGGGAGGAGGCGAGCAGTACTTC,CASSQLGQGGGEQYF
12,many,-,TRBV19,TRBJ1-1,TGTGCCAGTAGTGAGGGTTGGGCTGAAGCTTTCTTT,CASSEGWAEAFF
13,many,TRBD2,TRBV12-3/TRBV12-4,TRBJ2-5,TGTGCCAGCAGTAGCGGGGTTTTAGAGACCCAGTACTTC,CASSSGVLETQYF
12,-,-,TRBV3-1,TRBJ1-1,TGTGCCAGCAGCAACTTCGACACTGAAGCTTTCTTT,CASSNFDTEAFF
14,many,-,TRBV7-9,TRBJ1-5,TGTGCCACCTCAGGGGAATTGGGCAATCAGCCCCAGCATTTT,CATSGELGNQPQHF
15,-,-,TRBV6-2/TRBV6-3,TRBJ1-1,TGTGCCAGCAGTTACGAGGACAGCATGAACACTGAAGCTTTCTTT,CASSYEDSMNTEAFF
13,many,-,TRBV5-1,TRBJ1-1,TGCGCCAGCAGCCTAACCATCAACACTGAAGCTTTCTTT,CASSLTINTEAFF
16,many,-,TRBV19,TRBJ1-3,TGTGCCAGTAGTATTTCCAGGTCCAGCTCTGGAAACACCATATATTTT,CASSISRSSSGNTIYF
15,many,-,TRBV30,TRBJ1-6,TGTGCCTGGATCAAACTCCCAGGGGAAGCTTCACCCCTCCACTTT,CAWIKLPGEASPLHF
14,many,TRBD2,TRBV7-9,TRBJ2-5,TGTGCCAGCAGGGAACTAGCGGGGGAAGAGACCCAGTACTTC,CASRELAGEETQYF
17,many,-,TRBV7-6,TRBJ1-3,TGTGCCAGCAGCCAACGAGGGTCAGGGCCGGCTGGAAACACCATATATTTT,CASSQRGSGPAGNTIYF
16,many,-,TRBV7-2,TRBJ1-1,TGTGCCAGCAGCCGCTCGCTTCTTAGGGGTAGGGCTGAAGCTTTCTTT,CASSRSLLRGRAEAFF
16,many,-,TRBV6-5,TRBJ1-1,TGTGCCAGCAGTCCCTACGCGACAGGAATGAACACTGAAGCTTTCTTT,CASSPYATGMNTEAFF
17,-,-,TRBV7-8,TRBJ2-7,TGTGCCAGCAGCGTATCCTCCGGGACGTTTGAAGCCTACGAGCAGTACTTC,CASSVSSGTFEAYEQYF
17,many,-,TRBV15,TRBJ2-6,TGTGCCACCAGCAGAGATTACCCGTACTCTGGGGCCAACGTCCTGACTTTC,CATSRDYPYSGANVLTF
15,-,TRBD1,TRBV7-2,TRBJ1-2,TGTGCCAGCAGCCCCCGACAGGGAGATAACTATGGCTACACCTTC,CASSPRQGDNYGYTF
16,many,-,TRBV20-1,TRBJ2-7,TGCAGTGCTAGGTCACCCGGGGGGCGCGGACCCTACGAGCAGTACTTC,CSARSPGGRGPYEQYF
18,many,TRBD2,TRBV24-1,TRBJ2-2,TGTGCCACCAGTGATCCCCTGGGGGTAGCGGGGACCACCGGGGAGCTGTTTTTT,CATSDPLGVAGTTGELFF
14,many,-,TRBV9,TRBJ2-7,TGTGCCAGCAGCGTCGAGAGACATGCCTACGAGCAGTACTTC,CASSVERHAYEQYF
11,many,-,TRBV30,TRBJ2-5,TGTGCCTGGTCACAGCAAGAGACCCAGTACTTC,CAWSQQETQYF
16,few,TRBD1,TRBV6-1,TRBJ1-2,TGTGCCAGCAGTCCTTCAGGGGGCGCGAGGAACTATGGCTACACCTTC,CASSPSGGARNYGYTF
19,few,TRBD1,TRBV20-1,TRBJ2-2,TGCAGTGCTAGATCTCGGCGGGGACAGGAAAGAATTAAGGCCGGGGAGCTGTTTTTT,CSARSRRGQERIKAGELFF
13,many,-,TRBV6-1,TRBJ2-5,TGTGCCAGCAGTGAGAGAGGAGCAGAGACCCAGTACTTC,CASSERGAETQYF
16,-,TRBD2,TRBV6-1,TRBJ2-2,TGTGCCAGCAGTAATAGCGGGAGGGCCGACACCGGGGAGCTGTTTTTT,CASSNSGRADTGELFF
16,many,TRBD1,TRBV6-1,TRBJ1-3,TGTGCCAGCAACTCCCCAGACAGGGACTCTGGAAACACCATATATTTT,CASNSPDRDSGNTIYF
13,-,TRBD1,TRBV27,TRBJ2-3,TGTGCGAGCCGACAGGGGGGAACAGATACGCAGTATTTT,CASRQGGTDTQYF
13,many,-,TRBV28,TRBJ2-5,TGTGCCAGCAGTTTTAATCATCAAGAGACCCAGTACTTC,CASSFNHQETQYF
13,many,TRBD1,TRBV6-1,TRBJ1-1,TGTGCCAGCGCCTGGACAGGGGACACTGAAGCTTTCTTT,CASAWTGDTEAFF
13,many,-,TRBV7-9,TRBJ1-5,TGTGCCAGCAGCCCTACAGGGATAGGGCCCCAGCATTTT,CASSPTGIGPQHF
14,many,-,TRBV7-2,TRBJ2-5,TGTGCCAGCAGCTTAGTCGCGGGGCCAGAGACCCAGTACTTC,CASSLVAGPETQYF
16,many,TRBD2,TRBV6-5,TRBJ2-7,TGTGCCAGCAGTTACGCAGCGGGGGGGATTCCGTACGAGCAGTACTTC,CASSYAAGGIPYEQYF
12,many,TRBD1,TRBV27,TRBJ1-1,TGTGCCAGCTCAGACAGGGCTCAGCGAGCTTTCTTT,CASSDRAQRAFF
15,many,-,TRBV28,TRBJ1-5,TGTGCCAGCAGTCGGGCCAGGGGAGGCAATCAGCCCCAGCATTTT,CASSRARGGNQPQHF
16,many,-,TRBV7-8,TRBJ1-5,TGTGCCAGCAGCTTAGGTTTTCGGACAGACAATCAGCCCCAGCATTTT,CASSLGFRTDNQPQHF
17,many,-,TRBV24-1,TRBJ2-2,TGTGCCACCAGTGATTCTTTGGGCGCGGTGAACACCGGGGAGCTGTTTTTT,CATSDSLGAVNTGELFF
15,many,-,TRBV15,TRBJ1-2,TGTGCCACCAGCAGAGATGCCGGAGCTTACTATGGCTACACCTTC,CATSRDAGAYYGYTF
12,many,-,TRBV6-1,TRBJ2-7,TGTGCAGCCAGCAAGAGGGGCTGGGAGCAGTACTTC,CAASKRGWEQYF
13,-,TRBD1,TRBV20-1,TRBJ2-4,TGCAGTGCCGTGGACAGGGCCAAAAACATTCAGTACTTC,CSAVDRAKNIQYF
12,many,-,TRBV19,TRBJ2-7,TGTGCCAGTAGCGACCGCCTGGGCGAGCAGTACTTC,CASSDRLGEQYF